A selection of T cell receptor beta chains follows, all from one sample in a study of cytomegalovirus exposure and HLA in healthy donors. The data were produced by immunoSEQ multiplex PCR, yet TCRdb's version contains in-frame clones alone and is incomplete. The sample holds 180,000 or so clones, roughly 60% seen once. What was sequenced was PBMCs. These receptors were taken from a middle-aged man in good health and CMV-seronegative. The CDR3 runs from the conserved cysteine through the conserved F or W. D genes are given only for firm matches. The size field is filled for only some rows; it gives once, few, many or a size class.

J,V,D,size,DNA,CDR3
TRBJ2-5,TRBV19,TRBD2,few,TGTGCCAGTAGTAGCGGGGGGCTAGGAGAGACCCAGTACTTC,CASSSGGLGETQYF
TRBJ2-7,TRBV7-2,TRBD2,.,TGTGCCAGCAGCTTTCGCGGGGGGGCCGGCGAGCAGTACTTC,CASSFRGGAGEQYF
TRBJ2-2,TRBV7-9,.,.,TGTGCCAGCAGCTTAGTTGCAGGGGTTGGCGGGGAGCTGTTTTTT,CASSLVAGVGGELFF
TRBJ2-5,TRBV7-8,TRBD2,once,TGTGCCAGCAGCTTCAGAGAGCGGGGCCAAGAGACCCAGTACTTC,CASSFRERGQETQYF
TRBJ2-3,TRBV11-2,TRBD2,.,TGTGCCAGCAGCCGGGGGGGCGGGAGCACAGATACGCAGTATTTT,CASSRGGGSTDTQYF
TRBJ1-5,TRBV5-1,.,few,TGCGCCAGCAGCTTGGGGTCAGACCAGGAGCCCCAGCATTTT,CASSLGSDQEPQHF
TRBJ1-4,TRBV2,.,.,TGTGCCAGCAGTGTTGAGGGCCCTGAAAAACTGTTTTTT,CASSVEGPEKLFF
TRBJ1-6,TRBV5-4,TRBD1,few,TGTGCCAGCAGCTTAACAGGGGATGGATCACCCCTCCACTTT,CASSLTGDGSPLHF
TRBJ2-3,TRBV29-1,TRBD2,few,TGCAGCGTTGAGGCTAGCGGATCCACAGATACGCAGTATTTT,CSVEASGSTDTQYF
TRBJ2-7,TRBV5-1,TRBD1,.,TGCTCCAGCAGCCTTTGGATTAGGGGACAGGAGTACGAGCAGTACTTC,CSSSLWIRGQEYEQYF
TRBJ2-7,TRBV10-3,.,.,TGTGCCATCAGTCTTGAGGGAGGAGTTTACGAGCAGTACTTC,CAISLEGGVYEQYF
TRBJ1-1,TRBV30,.,.,TGTGCCTGGAGTCCGGGGGATAACAGGGCTTTCTTT,CAWSPGDNRAFF
TRBJ2-3,TRBV10-3,TRBD2,.,TGTGCCATCAGTGAGTCCCTAGCGGGAGGGACAGATACGCAGTATTTT,CAISESLAGGTDTQYF
TRBJ2-3,TRBV28,TRBD2,.,TGTGCCAGCAGTTTAAGGCTAGCGGGGGGGGTAGGAGATACGCAGTATTTT,CASSLRLAGGVGDTQYF
TRBJ1-2,TRBV5-1,TRBD1,.,TGCGCCAGCAGCTCGGACAACAGGGGCAAGACGGACTATGGCTACACCTTC,CASSSDNRGKTDYGYTF
TRBJ1-5,TRBV19,.,.,TGTGCCAGTAGTATAAAGCGGGAACATCAGCCCCAGCATTTT,CASSIKREHQPQHF
TRBJ2-7,TRBV2,TRBD1,.,TGTGCCACGAATTTGGACAGGATCCTCTACGAGCAGTACTTC,CATNLDRILYEQYF
TRBJ1-4,TRBV2,TRBD1,.,TGTGCCAGCAGCCCCGGACAGGGGTTTGAAAAACTGTTTTTT,CASSPGQGFEKLFF
TRBJ2-7,TRBV6-5,TRBD1,.,TGTGCCAGCAGTTTCCTAGGGGGACAGGGAGCCTACGAGCAGTACTTC,CASSFLGGQGAYEQYF
TRBJ2-3,TRBV2,TRBD1,.,TGTGCCAGCAGTGTAGACAGGGTTGTTTGTTTT,CASSVDRVVCF
TRBJ2-7,TRBV7-9,TRBD2,.,TGTTCCAGCAGCTCGCTAGCGGGAGGGCCAGGTAGGAACGAGCAGTACTTC,CSSSSLAGGPGRNEQYF
TRBJ2-1,TRBV27,TRBD1,few,TGTGCCAGCAGTTTATTTCGCCCAGCGACAGGGATGACTTATGAGCAGTTCTTC,CASSLFRPATGMTYEQFF
TRBJ2-2,TRBV27,.,.,TGTGCCAGCAGTTCGGTTGTAGGGGAGCTGTTTTTT,CASSSVVGELFF
TRBJ2-2,TRBV7-9,TRBD1,few,TGTGCCAGCAGCTACCGGGACAGGGGGACCGGGGAGCTGTTTTTT,CASSYRDRGTGELFF
TRBJ2-5,TRBV7-9,TRBD2,.,TGTGCCAGCAGCCAACTAGCGGGAGGAGAGACCCAGTACTTC,CASSQLAGGETQYF
TRBJ2-1,TRBV6-6,.,.,TGTGCCAGCTCGATTGGCAGCGCCTACAATGAGCAGTTCTTC,CASSIGSAYNEQFF
TRBJ2-2,TRBV9,TRBD1,.,TGTGCCAGCAGCGGCGGACAGGGGAAAAGCACCGGGGAGCTGTTTTTT,CASSGGQGKSTGELFF
TRBJ1-5,TRBV5-1,.,.,TGCGCCAGCAGGCCCGGGGTTGGCAATCAGCCCCAGCATTTT,CASRPGVGNQPQHF
TRBJ2-7,TRBV19,TRBD1,.,TGTGCCAGTAGCAAAACAGGGGGCGGCTCCTACGAGCAGTACTTC,CASSKTGGGSYEQYF
TRBJ2-5,TRBV19,TRBD2,.,TGTGCCAGTAGTACCAACCCGGGACTAGCGGGAGAGGAGACCCAGTACTTC,CASSTNPGLAGEETQYF
TRBJ2-7,TRBV19,TRBD1,few,TGTGCCAGTAGGGGGGGACAGGAAAGCTACGAGCAGTACTTC,CASRGGQESYEQYF
TRBJ2-1,TRBV14,TRBD2,few,TGTGCCAGCAGCCATCAACTAGCGGGGACGAATTACAATGAGCAGTTCTTC,CASSHQLAGTNYNEQFF
TRBJ2-1,TRBV15,TRBD1,.,TGTGCCACCAGCTCTGAGGGGGCGGCGGACAATGAGCAGTTCTTC,CATSSEGAADNEQFF
TRBJ2-1,TRBV6-4,.,once,TGTGCCAGCAGTGACTCGTCTGGCCCCTCTCCCAATGAGCAGTTCTTC,CASSDSSGPSPNEQFF